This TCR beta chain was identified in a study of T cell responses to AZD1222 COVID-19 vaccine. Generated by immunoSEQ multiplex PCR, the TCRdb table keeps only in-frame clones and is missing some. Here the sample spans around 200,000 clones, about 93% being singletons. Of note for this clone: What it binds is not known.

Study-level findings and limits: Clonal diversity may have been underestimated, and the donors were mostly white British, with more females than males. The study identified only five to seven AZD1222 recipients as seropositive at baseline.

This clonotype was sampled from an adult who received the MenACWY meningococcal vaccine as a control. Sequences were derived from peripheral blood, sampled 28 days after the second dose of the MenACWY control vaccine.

The CDR3 DNA follows: TGTGCCAGCAGCTCCGGGACAGGGGCCACCGGGGAGCTGTTTTTT. The encoded protein is CASSSGTGATGELFF. The chain recombines TRBV7-2 with TRBJ2-2, with TRBD1 matching over 10 bases. V lost 4 bases, J lost 4 bases, and 3 bases stayed unmatched. Germline V gives CDR1 SGHTA, CDR2 FQGNSA. CDR3 size: 15 residues.